This T cell receptor (beta chain) was profiled in a study of cytomegalovirus exposure and HLA in healthy donors. A multiplex PCR was run with 60 Vbeta primers and 13 Jbeta primers. Here immunoSEQ multiplex PCR was the method, and the copy in TCRdb shows in-frame clones only, minus some. The table shows approximately 87,000 clones, with around 81% occurring only once. The CDR3 spans 14 residues. Germline CDR1 reads KGHSH; CDR2 reads LQKENI. As to this clone: At one of its ends the junction is not consistent with the germline gene, which may arise from a read error. This CDR3 is also generated by other DNA sequences in the sample.

This chain uses TRBV18 with TRBJ1-1, with a weak D call TRBD1 (5 bases). Sequencing was done on a sample of PBMCs. The origin of this receptor is a woman in her 70s in good health and CMV-seropositive. CDR3 in DNA: TGTGCCAGCTCACCCTCGGGGGTTAACACTGAAGCCTTCTTT. Its protein is CASSPSGVNTEAFF. Full variable domain (outside the CDR3, taken from reference TRBV18 and TRBJ1-1): NAGVMQNPRHLVRRRGQEARLRCSPMKGHSHVYWYRQLPEEGLKFMVYLQKENIIDESGMPKERFSAEFPKEGPSILRIQQVVRGDSAAYFCASSPSGVNTEAFFGQGTRLTVV.